These 20 T cell receptor beta chains were all obtained from the same sample, sequenced in a study of read filtering for tumor transcriptome and immune sequencing. The library was built from about 400 ng RNA with molecular barcoded adaptors for alpha/delta and beta/gamma chains. From the reads, TCRdb called clonotypes with MiXCR, one entry per CDR3 protein. The sample contains more than 35,000 distinct CDR3 sequences, 10% to 15% of which appear only once. Input material: a population of CD138-negative cells sorted from bone marrow. These receptors were collected from a donor at least 40 years old with multiple myeloma.

This clonotype has at least ten counts. The CDR3 DNA reads as TGTGCCAGCAGCTTATCCGAACGAGAAAAACTGTTTTTT. It translates to CASSLSEREKLFF. The gene calls are TRBV11-3 and TRBJ1-4; D unresolved. The length of the CDR3 is 13 residues. The germline CDR1 and CDR2 sequences are SGHNT and YENEEA. V lost 2 bases and J 8 bases, leaving 9 bases between the germline ends.

This clonotype was picked up many times. The V call is TRBV20-1, the J call TRBJ1-1; possible D gene TRBD1, 5 bases. The V gene's germline CDR1 is DFQATT and CDR2 SNEGSKA (reference sequence). The germline V and J ends were trimmed by 0 bases and 7 bases, with 9 bases remaining between them. This CDR3 contains 12 residues. The CDR3 coding sequence is TGCAGTGCTAGAGATAATGGGGGTGAAGCTTTCTTT. Translated, it gives CSARDNGGEAFF.

The CDR3 DNA reads as TGTGCCAGCAGGCCTGGGAGAGCCTACGAGCAGTACTTC. Its translation is CASRPGRAYEQYF. The chain links TRBV12-3 or TRBV12-4 to TRBJ2-7, with D possibly matching TRBD2 (5 bases). The V end lost 6 bases, the J end lost 2 bases, and 11 bases lay between the germline ends. There are 13 residues in the CDR3.

This clonotype was seen ten or more times. V gene TRBV7-3 combines with J gene TRBJ2-3; D is unclear. V lost 0 bases and J lost 0, with 4 bases in between. The germline gives CDR1 SGHTA, CDR2 FQGTGA. This CDR3 is built from 14 residues. CDR3 bases: TGTGCCAGCAGCTTAACGTCTAGCACAGATACGCAGTATTTT. Protein: CASSLTSSTDTQYF.

This clonotype has only a few counts. This rearrangement joins TRBV6-1 to TRBJ1-5; D possibly corresponds to TRBD1 (5 bases). Between the trimmed V and J ends, which lost 8 bases and 0 bases, there was a span of 14 bases. The CDR3 has 15 residues. The germline V gene encodes CDR1 MNHNS and CDR2 SASEGT. CDR3 sequence reads: CASSTSGVSNQPQHF. CDR3 sequence (DNA): TGTGCCAGCTCAACCTCGGGGGTTAGCAATCAGCCCCAGCATTTT.

Ten or more counts support this clonotype. The chain combines TRBV7-9 with TRBJ2-4; either TRBD1 or TRBD2 may fit D (5 bases each). The CDR3 loop spans 18 amino acids. V lost 2 bases and J lost 4, with 21 bases in between. Germline CDR1 and CDR2: SEHNR and FQNEAQ (reference sequence). The CDR3 region is CASSLWISGTRGKNIQYF. CDR3 coding DNA: TGTGCCAGCAGCTTATGGATTTCAGGGACCCGAGGAAAAAACATTCAGTACTTC.

This clonotype has a count of ten or more. The rearrangement links TRBV7-2 to TRBJ1-3, with D hard to call. The germline V gene has CDR1 SGHTA and CDR2 FQGNSA. V lost 2 bases and J lost 0, with 8 bases in between. This CDR3 contains 15 residues. The CDR3 DNA reads as TGTGCCAGCAGCTTAAACGTTCTCTCTGGAAACACCATATATTTT. This encodes CASSLNVLSGNTIYF.

This clonotype was observed many times. V and J are TRBV5-6 and TRBJ2-2, with unresolved D. Germline V gene sequence: CDR1 SGHDT, CDR2 YYEEEE. The CDR3 is 12 residues long. The V gene lost 3 bases and the J gene lost 6 bases, with 6 bases spanning the gap. The CDR3 sequence: CASSWSSGELFF. In DNA form, the CDR3 reads TGTGCCAGCAGCTGGTCATCCGGGGAGCTGTTTTTT.

This clonotype occurred many times. CDR3 sequence reads: CASSPAGGANVLTF. CDR3 bases: TGTGCCAGCAGCCCCGCTGGGGGGGCCAACGTCCTGACTTTC. The rearrangement joins TRBV7-9 to TRBJ2-6; D remains ambiguous. Trimming left V 5 bases short and J 4 bases short, with 9 bases between. Germline V gene lookup returns CDR1 SEHNR and CDR2 FQNEAQ (reference sequence). The CDR3 loop spans 14 amino acids.

Points on this clonotype: One base separates it from a far larger clone, so it is likely a read error. The chain recombines TRBV11-2 with TRBJ2-4; 7 nucleotides line up with TRBD2. The end of the DNA aligns better with TRBJ2-7, so the J call may be wrong. Germline CDR1 is SGHAT and CDR2 is FQNNGV. The CDR3 is made up of 14 amino acids. CDR3 DNA sequence: TGTGCCAGCAGTCCCGGGGCGGGGGCCTACGAGCAGTACTTC. Protein product: CASSPGAGAYEQYF.

Of note for this clonotype: A much more abundant neighbour one base away suggests this may be a read error. This chain connects TRBV3-1 to TRBJ2-3, with 9 bases lining up with TRBD2. CDR3 length: 14 residues. The germline CDR1 and CDR2 sequences are LGHDT and YNNKEL (reference sequence). The DNA of the CDR3 is TGTGCCAGCAGCCTGAGCGGGGGGTCCGATACGCGGTATTTT. Translation: CASSLSGGSDTRYF.

This clonotype has ten or more counts. This CDR3 reads CASSSTGNEKLFF. The CDR3 DNA sequence: TGTGCCAGCAGCTCCACCGGGAATGAAAAACTGTTTTTT. V gene TRBV7-9 combines with J gene TRBJ1-4; D gene ambiguous. Trimming pared 4 bases from V and 5 bases from J, leaving 8 bases between. In germline, CDR1 is SEHNR, CDR2 FQNEAQ (reference sequence). The CDR3 loop spans 13 amino acids. Full variable domain (outside the CDR3, taken from reference TRBV7-9 and TRBJ1-4): DTGVSQNPRHKITKRGQNVTFRCDPISEHNRLYWYRQTLGQGPEFLTYFQNEAQLEKSRLLSDRFSAERPKGSFSTLEIQRTEQGDSAMYLCASSSTGNEKLFFGSGTQLSVL.

Concerning this clonotype itself: This clone may be a read error of a much larger clone one base away. This chain links TRBV20-1 with TRBJ2-7; D is ambiguous. The germline gives CDR1 DFQATT, CDR2 SNEGSKA (reference sequence). V lost 3 bases and J 7 bases, leaving 10 bases between the germline ends. The CDR3 has 11 amino acids. The CDR3 DNA reads TGCAGTGCTAGTCCGGTCGAGGAGCAGTACTTC. Translated, it gives CSASPVEEQYF.

This clonotype was picked up a small number of times. The chain couples TRBV7-8 to TRBJ1-1; D unclear. The CDR3 is 14 amino acids. V shed 5 bases and J shed 0 bases, with 10 bases lying between them. In germline, CDR1 is SGHVS, CDR2 FQNEAQ. The CDR3 protein is CASSPLTVNTEAFF. The CDR3 coding sequence is TGTGCCAGCAGCCCTCTGACGGTGAACACTGAAGCTTTCTTT.

This clonotype was seen many times. As DNA, the CDR3 is TGCAGCGTTGCTCACGGACAGGCGAACACCGGGGAGCTGTTTTTT. Amino acid sequence: CSVAHGQANTGELFF. This chain links TRBV29-1 with TRBJ2-2, with 7 bases identical to TRBD1. Trimming removed 4 bases from V and 0 bases from J; junction bases left unmatched: 5. Per germline, CDR1 SQVTM and CDR2 ANQGSEA. The CDR3 is 15 amino acids.

This clonotype was detected many times. The J gene is TRBJ1-1, the V gene TRBV12-5, with 9 bases matching TRBD1. V shed 5 bases, J shed 2 bases, and the junction held 9 bases outside the gene matches. The CDR3 contains 16 residues. Germline loops: CDR1 LGHNT, CDR2 FRNRAP. CDR3 DNA sequence: TGTGCTAGTGGTCCCAGCCGGGACAGGGTTAACACTGAAGCTTTCTTT. The encoded protein is CASGPSRDRVNTEAFF.

Many counts were recorded for this clonotype. This chain joins TRBV11-2 and TRBJ2-4; the D gene is possibly TRBD2 (7 bases). CDR1 SGHAT and CDR2 FQNNGV come from the germline V gene. V was cut by 2 bases and J by 1 base, with 15 bases left in between. The length of the CDR3 is 17 residues. The CDR3, as DNA: TGTGCCAGCAGCTTATGGGAACGGGGGGCGGCCAAAAACATTCAGTACTTC. Its translation is CASSLWERGAAKNIQYF. Based on the CDR3 plus reference TRBV11-2 and TRBJ2-4, the full variable domain is EAGVAQSPRYKIIEKRQSVAFWCNPISGHATLYWYQQILGQGPKLLIQFQNNGVVDDSQLPKDRFSAERLKGVDSTLKIQPAKLEDSAVYLCASSLWERGAAKNIQYFGAGTRLSVL.

This clonotype came up many times. This rearrangement joins TRBV5-1 to TRBJ1-5; possibly TRBD1 for D (5 bases). Germline V lookup: CDR1 SGHRS, CDR2 YFSETQ. V lost 4 bases, J lost 5 bases, and 16 bases lay in between. CDR3 length: 15 residues. The CDR3 loop is CASSPGPDTYQPQHF. As DNA, the CDR3 is TGCGCCAGCAGCCCGGGACCGGATACCTATCAGCCCCAGCATTTT.

This sequence joins TRBV20-1 and TRBJ2-3, with unresolved D. CDR1 is DFQATT and CDR2 is SNEGSKA in the germline V gene (reference sequence). The CDR3 runs 12 residues. As DNA, the CDR3 is TGCAGCGCCACGATCGGATTAGATACGCAGTATTTT. Encoded protein: CSATIGLDTQYF.

Notes on this clonotype: A much larger clonotype is one base distant, so this may be a read error. The J gene is TRBJ2-7, the V gene TRBV6-6, with D possibly called TRBD1 or TRBD2 (5 bases each). The CDR3 extends over 11 amino acids. In germline, CDR1 is MNHNY, CDR2 SVGAGI (reference sequence). The DNA for the CDR3 is TGTGCCAGCGGGGGTGACTACGAGCGGTACTTC. This codes for CASGGDYERYF.